This T cell receptor beta chain emerged from a study of blood T cell repertoires in COVID-19. About the research overall: Samples taken during acute and convalescent COVID-19 were collected in the United States, Italy and Spain.

Authors' analysis steps: By means of reference gene primer amplification, nucleated cell counts were estimated. Libraries were prepared by immunoSEQ multiplex PCR; TCRdb keeps only in-frame clonotypes and omits some of them. V and J calls and clone size are given by that table; D and trimming were obtained from the DNA. This sample has around 90,000 clones, with 80% found just once. The V gene end was trimmed by 6 bases and the J gene end by 7 bases; junction bases not matched to a gene: 2. The CDR3 sequence is 13 residues long. Looked up from germline, CDR1 is LNHDA and CDR2 is SQIVND (reference sequence).

Sequenced sample: peripheral blood. The genes are TRBV19 and TRBJ1-6, with 8 bases fitting TRBD1. This receptor was taken from a human donor in a cohort sampled during active COVID-19. The CDR3: CASRTGANSPLHF. CDR3 DNA: TGTGCCAGTAGGACAGGGGCAAATTCACCCCTCCACTTT.